This T cell receptor (beta chain) was identified in a study of shared clonotypes between healthy human individuals. Study summary: Donors had three CD4 naive, three CD4 memory, two CD8 naive and one CD8 memory plate apiece. The study, taken as a whole, reports: Non-shared clonotypes were found to have lower generation probabilities than the clonotypes that were shared by all four of the sorted-subset donors. Shared clonotypes: about 5.3% naive CD4, about 3.5% naive CD8, roughly 2.4% memory CD4, over 0.3% memory CD8.

The germline V gene encodes CDR1 SGHNT and CDR2 YYREEE (reference sequence). Trimming removed 4 bases from V and 4 bases from J; junction bases left unmatched: 13. The CDR3 is 18 amino acids. Points on this clone: The antigen remains unidentified.

The protocol was immunoSEQ multiplex PCR, while the TCRdb copy is restricted to in-frame clones and leaves out a portion. The sample consists of around 700,000 clones, about two thirds of them appearing once. Donors were healthy HIV-negative adults without recent acute infections or vaccinations. The sample comprised memory CD4+ T cells sorted from blood. Noted subset: CD45RA-negative fraction. The chain joins TRBV5-4 to TRBJ2-2; TRBD2 matches at 10 bases. The receptor was isolated from a young woman in good health. The CDR3 protein is CASSRRTSGVTGTGELFF. In DNA, the CDR3 is TGTGCCAGCAGCCGGAGGACTAGCGGTGTTACGGGCACCGGGGAGCTGTTTTTT.